This T cell receptor beta chain derives from a study of blood T cell repertoires in COVID-19. The wider study: T cells, B-cell-depleted T cells, or PBMCs provided the cDNA or gDNA that served as material.

CDR1 and CDR2 (germline): SNHLY, FYNNEI. The CDR3 length is 15 residues. The V end lost 5 bases, the J end lost 3 bases, and 16 bases lay between the germline ends. Sequencing used immunoSEQ multiplex PCR; TCRdb keeps in-frame clones, though not all of them. Among under 300,000 clones listed, around 84% were seen once. The sequenced sample was peripheral blood. The chain couples TRBV2 to TRBJ1-1, with D tentatively TRBD1 (6 bases). The source is a woman in her 70s with active or convalescent COVID-19. This CDR3 reads CASSRGGTEHTEAFF. In nucleotides, the CDR3 is TGTGCCAGCAGTAGAGGGGGAACAGAACACACTGAAGCTTTCTTT.